This T cell receptor beta chain originates from a study of T-cell reconstitution after alpha-beta-depleted transplantation in children. General study findings and limits: The authors attributed T-cell counts and diversity one year after transplant mostly to newly produced T cells. Some patients owed their high day-60 TCRbeta diversity to surviving recipient T cells and thymic progenitors. Several hundred expanded graft clones reportedly supplied alpha-beta T cells about two months after transplant.

This CDR3 region has 16 residues. The V segment lost 7 bases and the J segment 0 bases; nucleotides outside the gene matches: 9. CDR1 is SGHRS and CDR2 is YFSETQ in the germline V gene. Remarks on this clonotype: The antigen is undetermined.

As it was prepared, the TCRbeta library received unique molecular identifiers. From the PCR reads, TCRdb called clonotypes with MiXCR, one entry per CDR3 protein. The sample shows 750,000 to 950,000 distinct CDR3 sequences, roughly 15% of them seen only once. This chain connects TRBV5-1 to TRBJ2-5; TRBD2 matches at 10 bases. The source was PBMCs, mostly from graft donor cells, collected 360 days after TCRalphabeta/CD19-depleted stem cell transplant. The receptor was derived from a male patient aged 10 to 17 who had a stem cell transplant for acute lymphoblastic leukemia, so the T cells may come from the graft donor. CDR3 DNA: TGCGCCAGCTTCAAGACTAGCGGGTCGTACCAAGAGACCCAGTACTTC. Encoded protein: CASFKTSGSYQETQYF.